A selection of T cell receptor beta chains follows, all from one sample in a study of T cell responses to AZD1222 COVID-19 vaccine. Sequencing used immunoSEQ multiplex PCR; TCRdb keeps in-frame clones, though not all of them. The repertoire has some 130,000 clones, under 90% of them found once; the top ten carry approximately 20%. This specimen consisted of peripheral blood, obtained on day 0 of AZD1222 vaccination. The receptors shown here come from an adult in good health. CDR3s include the opening cysteine and the closing phenylalanine or tryptophan. The order of the fields is D gene, V gene, J gene, clone size, CDR3 DNA, CDR3 protein. The D gene is left open where the match is weak. A row's size may be missing; if present it is once, few, many or a size class.

D: .; V: TRBV28; J: TRBJ2-5; size: .; DNA: TGTGCCAGCAGTTTACCAGGGGCGGAGACCCAGTACTTC; CDR3: CASSLPGAETQYF
D: .; V: TRBV5-1; J: TRBJ1-1; size: .; DNA: TGCGCCAGCAGCTTGTACAGCAGGAACACTGAAGCTTTCTTT; CDR3: CASSLYSRNTEAFF
D: .; V: TRBV7-2; J: TRBJ1-5; size: few; DNA: TGTGCCAGCAGCTTACTGGGGCAGGGAGGCCAGCCCCAGCATTTT; CDR3: CASSLLGQGGQPQHF
D: .; V: TRBV2; J: TRBJ2-1; size: .; DNA: TGTGCCAGCCGGGCCTTAAACAATGAGCAGTTCTTC; CDR3: CASRALNNEQFF
D: .; V: TRBV5-8; J: TRBJ2-4; size: .; DNA: TGTGCCAGCAGCTTGCACGCACAAAACATTCAGTACTTC; CDR3: CASSLHAQNIQYF
D: .; V: TRBV7-2; J: TRBJ1-5; size: .; DNA: TGTGCCAGCAGCTTATACAGGGACAATCAGCCCCAGCATTTT; CDR3: CASSLYRDNQPQHF
D: .; V: TRBV19; J: TRBJ2-4; size: .; DNA: TGTGCCAGTACCGGAGCAAGAACTTTAGCCAAAAACATTCAGTACTTC; CDR3: CASTGARTLAKNIQYF
D: .; V: TRBV28; J: TRBJ1-2; size: .; DNA: TGTGCCAGCAGTTCTTATCGTCAACCTTTGGGGGGGAGGCATGGCTACACCTTC; CDR3: CASSSYRQPLGGRHGYTF
D: .; V: TRBV9; J: TRBJ2-7; size: .; DNA: TGTGCCAGCAGCCCGCGGACGGATTCCTACGAGCAGTACTTC; CDR3: CASSPRTDSYEQYF
D: TRBD1; V: TRBV19; J: TRBJ1-6; size: .; DNA: TGTGCCAGTAACCCGACAGGGGACTATTCACCCCTCCACTTT; CDR3: CASNPTGDYSPLHF
D: TRBD1; V: TRBV18; J: TRBJ1-1; size: .; DNA: TGTGCCAGCTCACCGCGAACAGGGGGGAACACTGAAGCTTTCTTT; CDR3: CASSPRTGGNTEAFF
D: .; V: TRBV7-2; J: TRBJ1-3; size: .; DNA: TGTGCCAGCAGCCCGACGACAGGATCGGCTGGAAACACCATATATTTT; CDR3: CASSPTTGSAGNTIYF
D: TRBD1; V: TRBV14; J: TRBJ1-2; size: .; DNA: TGTGCCAGCAGCCAGGGACAGTATGGCTACACCTTC; CDR3: CASSQGQYGYTF
D: .; V: TRBV5-4; J: TRBJ2-7; size: .; DNA: TGTGCCAGCAGCTTGGACTTGGTCGGGACACTCACCTCCTACGAGCAGTACTTC; CDR3: CASSLDLVGTLTSYEQYF
D: TRBD2; V: TRBV9; J: TRBJ2-7; size: .; DNA: TGTGCCAGCAGCGTAGTTGAGATCTTCGGGGAGGGTACCTACGAGCAGTACTTC; CDR3: CASSVVEIFGEGTYEQYF
D: TRBD2; V: TRBV6-5; J: TRBJ2-5; size: .; DNA: TGTGCCAGCAGTTACGGAGCGGGACCACACCAAGAGACCCAGTACTTC; CDR3: CASSYGAGPHQETQYF
D: .; V: TRBV6-5; J: TRBJ2-6; size: .; DNA: TGTGCCAGCAGCCCAAGGAGCTCTGGGGCCAACGTCCTGACTTTC; CDR3: CASSPRSSGANVLTF
D: .; V: TRBV6-6; J: TRBJ1-5; size: .; DNA: TGTGCCAGCAGTTCCTCACAGGGACGGAGCAATCAGCCCCAGCATTTT; CDR3: CASSSSQGRSNQPQHF
D: .; V: TRBV5-5; J: TRBJ2-7; size: .; DNA: TGTGCCAGCAGCTTGGAACAGTTTACCTACGAGCAGTACTTC; CDR3: CASSLEQFTYEQYF
D: .; V: TRBV7-2; J: TRBJ1-1; size: .; DNA: TGTGCCAGCACCGGACAACCAATTGGAGGCACTGAAGCTTTCTTT; CDR3: CASTGQPIGGTEAFF
D: TRBD1; V: TRBV12-3/TRBV12-4; J: TRBJ2-2; size: .; DNA: TGTGCCAGCAGTTGGACAGGGTCCGGGGAGCTGTTTTTT; CDR3: CASSWTGSGELFF
D: TRBD1; V: TRBV7-9; J: TRBJ2-3; size: once; DNA: TGTGCCAGCAGCTTTCGACAGGGGGGGGCTGGAGATACGCAGTATTTT; CDR3: CASSFRQGGAGDTQYF
D: .; V: TRBV7-2; J: TRBJ2-2; size: .; DNA: TGTGCCAGCAGCTCGAAGGGTCAGGGAGGCACCGGGGAGCTGTTTTTT; CDR3: CASSSKGQGGTGELFF
D: TRBD2; V: TRBV2; J: TRBJ2-3; size: .; DNA: TGTGCCAGCAGGGCGAGGGGCGGGAGGGGCACAGATACGCAGTATTTT; CDR3: CASRARGGRGTDTQYF
D: .; V: TRBV7-9; J: TRBJ1-3; size: once; DNA: TGTGCCAGCAGCCCGGGAAACACCATATATTTT; CDR3: CASSPGNTIYF
D: .; V: TRBV2; J: TRBJ1-5; size: .; DNA: TGTGCCAGCATACGACAGTTCAATCAGCCCCAGCATTTT; CDR3: CASIRQFNQPQHF
D: TRBD1; V: TRBV10-3; J: TRBJ1-3; size: .; DNA: TGTGCCATCAGACCCGACAGGGGGCGGATGGATGGAAACACCATATATTTT; CDR3: CAIRPDRGRMDGNTIYF
D: TRBD2; V: TRBV4-3; J: TRBJ2-3; size: .; DNA: TGCGCCAGCAGCCAAGAATGGGCTAGCGGGGGGAGGTCAGATACGCAGTATTTT; CDR3: CASSQEWASGGRSDTQYF
D: .; V: TRBV10-3; J: TRBJ1-3; size: .; DNA: TGTGCCATCAGTGAGTGGTTAGGGATGGACGCTGGAAACACCATATATTTT; CDR3: CAISEWLGMDAGNTIYF
D: TRBD1; V: TRBV5-6; J: TRBJ1-1; size: .; DNA: TGTGCCAGCAGCTACTCCCCACAGGGGCGGGTGGACACTGAAGCTTTCTTT; CDR3: CASSYSPQGRVDTEAFF
D: TRBD1; V: TRBV7-3; J: TRBJ1-3; size: .; DNA: TGTGCCAGCAGCTCCGGGACAGATTCTCGACGAAACACCATATATTTT; CDR3: CASSSGTDSRRNTIYF
D: TRBD2; V: TRBV5-1; J: TRBJ2-3; size: .; DNA: TGCGCCAGCAGCCCAGGAGGGACTAGCGGTACACATACGCAGTATTTT; CDR3: CASSPGGTSGTHTQYF
D: .; V: TRBV4-3; J: TRBJ2-7; size: .; DNA: TGCGCCAGCAGCCAAGTGGTGGGCTACGAGCAGTACTTC; CDR3: CASSQVVGYEQYF
D: .; V: TRBV11-2; J: TRBJ1-3; size: .; DNA: TGTGCCAGCAGCCGCACAGGGCCCGAGAGAAACACCATATATTTT; CDR3: CASSRTGPERNTIYF
D: TRBD1; V: TRBV24-1; J: TRBJ2-3; size: .; DNA: TGTGCCACCAGTGATTTGACAGGGGGCGGAACAGATACGCAGTATTTT; CDR3: CATSDLTGGGTDTQYF
D: .; V: TRBV3-1/TRBV3-2; J: TRBJ1-5; size: .; DNA: TGTGCCAGCAGCAGAAGTAATCAGCCCCAGCATTTT; CDR3: CASSRSNQPQHF
D: .; V: TRBV5-8; J: TRBJ2-1; size: .; DNA: TGTGCCAGCAAACTCCGGGACACCAGCTCCTACAATGAGCAGTTCTTC; CDR3: CASKLRDTSSYNEQFF
D: TRBD1; V: TRBV10-3; J: TRBJ1-2; size: .; DNA: TGTGCCATCAGTCCCGGGACAGGGGTGTCTTTTGGCTACGGCTACACCTTC; CDR3: CAISPGTGVSFGYGYTF
D: TRBD2; V: TRBV5-6; J: TRBJ2-1; size: .; DNA: TGTGCCAGCAGCGGGCCCCAGCGGGGGGGGACAAATGAGCAGTTCTTC; CDR3: CASSGPQRGGTNEQFF
D: .; V: TRBV4-1; J: TRBJ2-7; size: many; DNA: TGCGCCAGCAGCCAAGAGCCTAGCTCCTACGAGCAGTACTTC; CDR3: CASSQEPSSYEQYF
D: .; V: TRBV7-2; J: TRBJ2-7; size: .; DNA: TGTGCCAGCAGCCTAACCGGGACAATCTACGAGCAGTACTTC; CDR3: CASSLTGTIYEQYF
D: .; V: TRBV27; J: TRBJ2-1; size: few; DNA: TGTGCCAGCAGTTTATCGTTGGCCCTAAGCTCCTACAATGAGCAGTTCTTC; CDR3: CASSLSLALSSYNEQFF
D: .; V: TRBV2; J: TRBJ1-1; size: .; DNA: TGTGCCAGCAGTGGTTTTACTGAAGCTTTCTTT; CDR3: CASSGFTEAFF
D: TRBD1; V: TRBV2; J: TRBJ1-5; size: .; DNA: TGTGCCAGCAGCCGGGACAGCGGGGAGCCCCAGCATTTT; CDR3: CASSRDSGEPQHF
D: .; V: TRBV18; J: TRBJ1-6; size: .; DNA: TGTGCCAGCTCAACGGACAGATCGCGTTCACCCCTCCACTTT; CDR3: CASSTDRSRSPLHF
D: .; V: TRBV4-1; J: TRBJ2-7; size: once; DNA: TGCGCCAGCAGCCAAGAGGGACAAGGAGGCCTGGCCTACGAGCAGTACTTC; CDR3: CASSQEGQGGLAYEQYF
D: .; V: TRBV18; J: TRBJ2-3; size: .; DNA: TGTGCCAGCTCACCCAGGGGCACAGATACGCAGTATTTT; CDR3: CASSPRGTDTQYF
D: .; V: TRBV18; J: TRBJ2-5; size: .; DNA: TGTGCCAGCTCATCCCGGGGCCGGGAAGAGACCCAGTACTTC; CDR3: CASSSRGREETQYF
D: .; V: TRBV21-1; J: TRBJ1-4; size: .; DNA: TGTGCCAGCAGCAACCCGACAGGGAACGTCGAAAAACTGTTTTTT; CDR3: CASSNPTGNVEKLFF
D: .; V: TRBV6-5; J: TRBJ1-1; size: once; DNA: TGTGCCAGCAGTTCCCGACAAGGGAACACTGAAGCTTTCTTT; CDR3: CASSSRQGNTEAFF
D: TRBD2; V: TRBV12-3/TRBV12-4; J: TRBJ2-7; size: once; DNA: TGTGCCAGCAGTTTATCTAGCGGGAAGTCCGGTTTC; CDR3: CASSLSSGKSGF
D: .; V: TRBV10-1; J: TRBJ1-6; size: once; DNA: TGCGCCAGCAGTCCCGGACTGGGATCACCCCTCCACTTT; CDR3: CASSPGLGSPLHF
D: .; V: TRBV18; J: TRBJ1-2; size: .; DNA: TGTGCCAGCTCACCACCGAAATACTATGGCTACACCTTC; CDR3: CASSPPKYYGYTF
D: .; V: TRBV5-5; J: TRBJ1-2; size: once; DNA: TGTGCCAGCGATGAGGAGGGGGACTACTATGGCTACACCTTC; CDR3: CASDEEGDYYGYTF
D: TRBD1; V: TRBV6-2/TRBV6-3; J: TRBJ1-2; size: .; DNA: TGTGCCAGCAGTTCGGGACAGGACTATGGCTACACCTTC; CDR3: CASSSGQDYGYTF
D: .; V: TRBV6-5; J: TRBJ1-1; size: .; DNA: TGTGCCAGCAGCTTAGGACGGAACACTGAAGCTTTCTTT; CDR3: CASSLGRNTEAFF
D: TRBD1; V: TRBV19; J: TRBJ1-2; size: .; DNA: TGTGCCAGTAGTCCCGGACAGGGGGCTAACTATGGCTACACCTTC; CDR3: CASSPGQGANYGYTF
D: .; V: TRBV29-1; J: TRBJ1-1; size: .; DNA: TGCAGCGGCGGGGGCACTGAAGCTTTCTTT; CDR3: CSGGGTEAFF